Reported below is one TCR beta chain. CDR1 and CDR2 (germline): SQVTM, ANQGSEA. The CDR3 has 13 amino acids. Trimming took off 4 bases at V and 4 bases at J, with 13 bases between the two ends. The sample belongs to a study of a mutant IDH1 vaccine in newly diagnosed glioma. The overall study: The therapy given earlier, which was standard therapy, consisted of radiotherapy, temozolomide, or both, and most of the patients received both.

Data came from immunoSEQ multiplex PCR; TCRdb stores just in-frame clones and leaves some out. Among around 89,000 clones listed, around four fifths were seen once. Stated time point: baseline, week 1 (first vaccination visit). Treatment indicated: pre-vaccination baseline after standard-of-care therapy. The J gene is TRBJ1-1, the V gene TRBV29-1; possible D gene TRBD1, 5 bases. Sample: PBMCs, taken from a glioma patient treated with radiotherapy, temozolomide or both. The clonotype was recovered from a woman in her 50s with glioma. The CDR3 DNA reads TGCAGCGTTGGGGGGAGGGTGGGCACTGAAGCTTTCTTT. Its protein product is CSVGGRVGTEAFF.